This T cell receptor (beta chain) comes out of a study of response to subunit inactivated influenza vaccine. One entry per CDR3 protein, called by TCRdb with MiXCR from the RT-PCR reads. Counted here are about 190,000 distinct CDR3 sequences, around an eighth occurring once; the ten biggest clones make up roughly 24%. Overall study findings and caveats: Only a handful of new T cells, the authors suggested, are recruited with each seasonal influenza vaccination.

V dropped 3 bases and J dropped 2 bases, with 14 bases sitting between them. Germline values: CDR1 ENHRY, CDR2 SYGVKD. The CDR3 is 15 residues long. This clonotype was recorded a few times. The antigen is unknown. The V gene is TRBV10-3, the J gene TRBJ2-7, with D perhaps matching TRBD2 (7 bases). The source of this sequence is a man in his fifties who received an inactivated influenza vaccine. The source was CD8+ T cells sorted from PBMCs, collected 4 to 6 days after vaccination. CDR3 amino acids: CAISDVRGGPYEQYF. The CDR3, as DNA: TGTGCCATCAGTGACGTTAGGGGGGGGCCCTACGAGCAGTACTTC.